The 14 T cell receptor beta chains below were found in one sample sequenced in a study of cytomegalovirus exposure and HLA in healthy donors. This PCR relied on a set of 60 Vbeta primers and 13 Jbeta primers. TCRdb's copy holds only in-frame clones and misses some; the assay was immunoSEQ multiplex PCR. The sample consists of approximately 50,000 clones, approximately 52% of them appearing once. Sequencing was carried out using PBMCs. The source is a human donor in good health.

This chain joins TRBV29-1 and TRBJ1-4; 9 nucleotides line up with TRBD1. Looked up from germline, CDR1 is SQVTM and CDR2 is ANQGSEA. This CDR3 has 14 amino acids. J lost 4 bases, V lost 1 base, and 1 base had no gene match. This chain's CDR3 is CSVEGTGDNEKLFF. For the CDR3, the DNA is TGCAGCGTTGAAGGGACAGGGGATAATGAAAAACTGTTTTTT.

The chain joins TRBV19 to TRBJ2-1, with 11 bases that match TRBD1. The CDR3 is 16 residues long. The germline V gene has CDR1 LNHDA and CDR2 SQIVND (reference sequence). J lost 6 bases, V lost 3 bases, and 7 bases had no gene match. The CDR3 DNA follows: TGTGCCAGTAGTATTGATGGGACAGGGGGTTCCAATGAGCAGTTCTTC. Protein product: CASSIDGTGGSNEQFF.

V usage is TRBV7-3 and J usage is TRBJ1-1; no clear D. This CDR3 has 13 amino acids. The V end lost 0 bases, the J end lost 11 bases, and 13 bases lay between the germline ends. The germline V gene has CDR1 SGHTA and CDR2 FQGTGA. In DNA form, the CDR3 reads TGTGCCAGCAGCTTAACCCGAGGTATCGAGGCTTTCTTT. Translating gives CASSLTRGIEAFF.

A few counts support this clone. The chain joins TRBV30 to TRBJ1-4, with D hard to call. The CDR3 spans 12 residues. From germline, CDR1 is GTSNPN and CDR2 SVGIG (reference sequence). V lost 0 bases to trimming and J lost 10 bases, with 9 bases between them. The CDR3 DNA reads as TGTGCCTGGAGTGTGCCAGGTCTAAAACTGTTTTTT. This gives the protein CAWSVPGLKLFF.

V and J are TRBV7-6 and TRBJ2-1; D ambiguous. In germline, CDR1 is SGHVS, CDR2 FNYEAQ. Trimming pared 3 bases from V and 4 bases from J, leaving 10 bases between. CDR3 length: 14 residues. The CDR3 DNA sequence: TGTGCCAGCAGCTTCTCGGGTGGTTACAATGAGCAGTTCTTC. This gives the protein CASSFSGGYNEQFF.

Here the CDR3 DNA reads TGTGCCAGCAGCTTAAGGCGGGAGAACACCGGGGAGCTGTTTTTT. This gives the protein CASSLRRENTGELFF. This chain uses TRBV7-9 with TRBJ2-2, with D possibly TRBD2 on 6 matching bases. Germline V gene data show CDR1 as SEHNR and CDR2 as FQNEAQ (reference sequence). V lost 2 bases and J 1 base, leaving 8 bases between the germline ends. This CDR3 has 15 residues.

The chain joins TRBV4-2 to TRBJ2-2; 13 bases are shared with TRBD2. This CDR3 comprises 17 residues. The germline V gene has CDR1 LGHNA and CDR2 YNFKEQ. With V trimmed by 4 bases and J by 0 bases, 2 bases remained unmatched. The CDR3 protein is CASSPGTSGANTGELFF. The CDR3 region has the DNA TGTGCCAGCAGCCCCGGGACTAGCGGGGCGAACACCGGGGAGCTGTTTTTT.

The chain is built from TRBV7-9 and TRBJ1-2; D is perhaps TRBD1 (5 bases). Trimming removed 5 bases at V and 2 bases at J, with 9 bases between. This CDR3 is 13 amino acids long. The germline CDR1 and CDR2 sequences are SEHNR and FQNEAQ (reference sequence). Here the CDR3 DNA reads TGTGCCAGCAGCCCGACAGCAAACTATGGCTACACCTTC. Translated: CASSPTANYGYTF.

This clone came up a few times. This chain links TRBV20-1 with TRBJ1-2; D gene ambiguous. The CDR3 loop spans 11 amino acids. The germline V gene has CDR1 DFQATT and CDR2 SNEGSKA (reference sequence). Trimming pared 5 bases from V and 5 bases from J, leaving 9 bases between. This CDR3 is CSAQEEYGYTF. The CDR3 nucleotides are TGCAGTGCTCAGGAAGAGTATGGCTACACCTTC.

The chain is built from TRBV6-5 and TRBJ2-7, with D perhaps TRBD1 (6 bases). CDR1 MNHEY and CDR2 SVGAGI come from the germline V gene. This CDR3 comprises 13 residues. Trimming cost V 2 bases and J 3 bases, with 8 bases left between them. The CDR3 sequence: CASSYGGLYEQYF. CDR3 nucleotide sequence: TGTGCCAGCAGTTACGGGGGCCTCTACGAGCAGTACTTC.

There are a few counts of this clone. This chain links TRBV2 with TRBJ2-2; 8 positions match TRBD1. Germline assignment: CDR1 SNHLY and CDR2 FYNNEI. The CDR3 has 15 residues. After removal of 7 bases from V and 6 bases from J, the junction contained 10 bases not matched to a gene. CDR3 nucleotides: TGTGCCAGCATAGAATCAGGGGGCATGGCCGGGGAGCTGTTTTTT. The encoded protein is CASIESGGMAGELFF.

This chain links TRBV7-2 with TRBJ2-2, with TRBD2 matching over 12 bases. The CDR3 has 18 residues. The ends lost 2 bases at V and 8 bases at J; junction bases unmatched: 12. In germline, CDR1 is SGHTA, CDR2 FQGNSA. This CDR3 reads CASSLRASGGAKAGELFF. The CDR3 nucleotides read TGTGCCAGCAGCTTACGGGCTAGCGGGGGGGCCAAGGCGGGGGAGCTGTTTTTT. The full variable domain, with the rest looked up from reference TRBV7-2 and TRBJ2-2, is GAGVSQSPSNKVTEKGKDVELRCDPISGHTALYWYRQSLGQGLEFLIYFQGNSAPDKSGLPSDRFSAERTGGSVSTLTIQRTQQEDSAVYLCASSLRASGGAKAGELFFGEGSRLTVL.

J is TRBJ2-7 and V is TRBV7-8, with 9 bases matching TRBD1. The CDR3 spans 16 residues. With V trimmed by 5 bases and J by 3 bases, 11 bases remained unmatched. Germline values: CDR1 SGHVS, CDR2 FQNEAQ. DNA of the CDR3: TGTGCCAGCAGCCTGGCGACCGGGACAGGGCTCTACGAGCAGTACTTC. Protein sequence: CASSLATGTGLYEQYF.

V and J are TRBV5-8 and TRBJ2-3; D may be TRBD2 (8 bases). CDR3 length: 15 residues. Germline CDR1 SGHTS, CDR2 YDEGEE. DNA for the CDR3: TGTGCAGCAGGGGGACTAGGTTTGAGCACAGATACGCAGTATTTT. Translating gives CAAGGLGLSTDTQYF.